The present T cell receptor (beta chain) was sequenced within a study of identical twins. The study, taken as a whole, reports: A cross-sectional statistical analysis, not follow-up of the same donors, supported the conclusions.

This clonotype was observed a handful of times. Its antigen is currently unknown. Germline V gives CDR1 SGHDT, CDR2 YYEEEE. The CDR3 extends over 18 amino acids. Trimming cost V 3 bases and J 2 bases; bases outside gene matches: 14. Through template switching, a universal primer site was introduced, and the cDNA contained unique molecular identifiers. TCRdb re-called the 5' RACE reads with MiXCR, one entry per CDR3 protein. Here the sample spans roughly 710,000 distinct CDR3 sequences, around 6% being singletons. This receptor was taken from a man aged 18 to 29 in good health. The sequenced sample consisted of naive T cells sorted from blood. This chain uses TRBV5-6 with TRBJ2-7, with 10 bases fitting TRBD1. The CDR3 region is CASSWSRDRGSGPYEQYV. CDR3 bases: TGTGCCAGCAGCTGGAGCCGGGACAGGGGAAGTGGGCCCTACGAGCAGTACGTC.